This T cell receptor (beta chain) was obtained from a study of blood T cells in healthy people across ages. Study results and limitations: Changes in expanded clonotypes were possibly confounded, as the CMV status of donors was unknown. Estimated diversity that came from one million T cells was considered an underestimate.

Sample-barcoded 5' priming and a J-beta primer mix drove a second PCR of about 6 to 12 cycles. Each cDNA molecule received a tag from a template-switch adaptor that had 12 random nucleotides. TCRdb recomputed calls from the 5' RACE reads with MiXCR, one row per CDR3 protein. The sample has around 1.5 million distinct CDR3 sequences; approximately 42% are singletons. As regards this clonotype: The antigen remains undetermined.

Trimming removed 7 bases from V and 10 bases from J; junction bases left unmatched: 9. The CDR3 covers 12 residues. Germline V lookup: CDR1 MNHNY, CDR2 SVGAGI (reference sequence). Sequencing was carried out using blood. The receptor was isolated from a woman aged 18 to 35 in good health. The rearrangement joins TRBV6-6 to TRBJ1-1; the match to TRBD1 covers 7 bases. This CDR3 reads CASIPSRGAAFF. For the CDR3, the DNA is TGTGCCAGCATCCCATCCAGGGGGGCAGCTTTCTTT.